The 32 T cell receptor beta chains given below trace back to one sample, sequenced in a study of metastatic and nonmetastatic thyroid tumors. Patients underwent thyroid surgery, and none had received any treatment before it. TCRdb used MiXCR to call clones anew from the PCR reads. Counted here are approximately 16,000 clones, around 12% occurring once; the ten biggest clones make up about 16%. The sequencing input was tumor tissue. All receptors come from a female donor with papillary thyroid cancer or a benign thyroid nodule (not recorded which). Some clones in this sample may be carry-over from other donors' samples.

In regard to this clone: Relative to the germline gene, one junction end is altered; a read error may explain this. The chain is built from TRBV7-2 and TRBJ2-1, with D uncertain. The CDR3 is 13 amino acids. CDR1 is SGHTA, CDR2 FQGNSA, per germline. This CDR3 reads CASSTHSYNEPFF. DNA of the CDR3: TGTGCCAGCAGCACCCACTCCTACAATGAGCCGTTCTTC.

This clone was seen ten or more times. This chain joins TRBV12-3 or TRBV12-4 and TRBJ2-6; no firm D call. Trimming left V 5 bases short and J 4 bases short, with 12 bases between. This CDR3 has 15 amino acids. CDR3 coding DNA: TGTGCCAGCAGTGCCTCCGATCCCGGGGCCAACGTCCTGACTTTC. Its protein product is CASSASDPGANVLTF.

This clone was observed at least ten times. The chain joins TRBV5-6 to TRBJ2-4, with unresolved D. The V gene lost 1 base and the J gene lost 0 bases, with 2 bases spanning the gap. CDR1 is SGHDT and CDR2 is YYEEEE in the germline V gene. The CDR3 has 13 amino acids. This CDR3 is CASSLIAKNIQYF. CDR3 sequence (DNA): TGTGCCAGCAGCTTGATAGCCAAAAACATTCAGTACTTC.

In the case of this clone: One end of the junction does not line up with germline, which may come from a read error. The rearrangement uses TRBV29-1 and TRBJ2-7; D might be TRBD2 (7 bases). CDR1 and CDR2 (germline): SQVTM, ANQGSEA. This CDR3 spans 12 amino acids. DNA for the CDR3: TGCAGCTCCGAAGGGGGAGGGTACGAGCATTACTTC. This translates into CSSEGGGYEHYF.

The chain employs TRBV6-1 and TRBJ2-6; unclear D gene. This CDR3 region has 15 residues. Between the trimmed V and J ends, which lost 2 bases and 0 bases, there was a span of 5 bases. CDR1 MNHNS and CDR2 SASEGT come from the germline V gene. In DNA form, the CDR3 reads TGTGCCAGCAGTGAAAGTGGCTCTGGGGCCAACGTCCTGACTTTC. Its translation is CASSESGSGANVLTF.

Notes on this clone: Compared with germline, one end of the junction differs, possibly owing to a read error. The chain couples TRBV6-1 to TRBJ2-2, with 8 nucleotides matching TRBD2. The germline gives CDR1 MNHNS, CDR2 SASEGT. The CDR3 has 15 amino acids. The chain's CDR3 is CASSETSGNTGELFF. The CDR3 DNA reads TGCGCCAGCAGTGAAACTAGCGGCAACACCGGGGAGCTGTTTTTT.

Within the sample, this clone is medium-sized. This chain connects TRBV20-1 to TRBJ2-5; the match to TRBD2 covers 8 bases. Per germline, CDR1 DFQATT and CDR2 SNEGSKA (reference sequence). V lost 5 bases and J lost 5; bases outside the gene matches: 10. CDR3 length: 14 residues. CDR3 loop: CSARLAGMGETQYF. The CDR3 nucleotides read TGCAGTGCTCGTCTAGCGGGTATGGGGGAGACCCAGTACTTC.

Ten or more counts support this clone. This may be a read error: a much more frequent sequence differs by one nucleotide. This same CDR3 is encoded by further DNA sequences in the sample. The J gene is TRBJ1-3, the V gene TRBV15; tentative D call: TRBD1 (5 bases). Germline CDR1 and CDR2: LNHNV and YYDKDF (reference sequence). V dropped 3 bases and J dropped 3 bases, with 9 bases sitting between them. The CDR3 is 14 amino acids. The CDR3 DNA reads as TGTGCCACCAGCAGGGGAGGGGTTGGAAACACCATATATTTT. As protein: CATSRGGVGNTIYF.

This clone was seen ten or more times. The chain uses TRBV11-1 and TRBJ1-4, with 7 positions matching TRBD1. Unmatched junction bases numbered 10, after V lost 4 bases and J lost 8 bases. The CDR3 has 15 amino acids. CDR1 is SGHAT, CDR2 FQDESV, per germline (reference sequence). DNA for the CDR3: TGTGCCAGCAGCTACAGGGGACCTGCAGGGGAAAAACTGTTTTTT. It encodes CASSYRGPAGEKLFF.

This clone showed up many times. The CDR3 nucleotides read TGCAGTGCTAGACTAGCGGGATTCTACGAGCAGTACTTC. It specifies CSARLAGFYEQYF. V is TRBV20-1 and J is TRBJ2-7, with 9 bases fitting TRBD2. The length of the CDR3 is 13 residues. Trimming cost V 2 bases and J 3 bases; bases outside gene matches: 2. Germline-derived CDR1 and CDR2 are DFQATT and SNEGSKA (reference sequence).

Ten or more counts support this clone. CDR3 region: CASSFRNQPQHF. The CDR3, as DNA: TGTGCCAGCAGCTTCCGAAATCAGCCCCAGCATTTT. The chain recombines TRBV5-6 with TRBJ1-5; no clear D gene. The CDR3 covers 12 residues. The germline V gene encodes CDR1 SGHDT and CDR2 YYEEEE. V was trimmed by 2 bases and J by 4 bases, leaving 4 bases between them.

The genes are TRBV20-1 and TRBJ1-1; D is possibly TRBD1 (6 bases). The ends were cut back, 0 bases at V and 6 bases at J, with 20 bases in the middle. The CDR3 has 16 amino acids. Per germline, CDR1 DFQATT and CDR2 SNEGSKA (reference sequence). This chain's CDR3 is CSARDPGGGSYSEAFF. The CDR3 bases are TGCAGTGCTAGAGACCCGGGCGGGGGCAGTTATTCTGAAGCTTTCTTT.

The chain employs TRBV7-2 and TRBJ2-5; 12 nucleotides agree with TRBD1. This CDR3 comprises 15 residues. V dropped 6 bases and J dropped 4; count of bases not matched to a gene: 6. The V gene's germline CDR1 is SGHTA and CDR2 FQGNSA. The CDR3 reads CASSPGTGGAETQYF. CDR3 sequence (DNA): TGTGCCAGCAGTCCCGGGACAGGGGGCGCAGAGACCCAGTACTTC.

The sample holds many counts of this clone. The J gene is TRBJ2-3, the V gene TRBV7-8, with unresolved D. Trimming cost V 11 bases and J 0 bases, with 18 bases left between them. Germline V gene lookup returns CDR1 SGHVS and CDR2 FQNEAQ. The CDR3 is 15 amino acids. The CDR3 spells CASSAWQDSTDTQYF. CDR3 nucleotides: TGTGCCTCCTCGGCTTGGCAGGATAGCACAGATACGCAGTATTTT.

This clone came up many times. At the DNA level, this CDR3 is encoded by other sequences in the same sample as well. The V gene is TRBV6-4, the J gene TRBJ2-7; D is uncertain. This CDR3 is built from 15 residues. Germline CDR1 and CDR2: MRHNA and SNTAGT. Trimming took off 4 bases at V and 0 bases at J, with 13 bases between the two ends. As DNA, the CDR3 is TGTGCCAGCAGTGCCCGGCAGGCCCGCTCCTACGAGCAGTACTTC. This sequence encodes CASSARQARSYEQYF.

This clone was recorded at least ten times. The chain uses TRBV20-1 and TRBJ1-3, with D possibly TRBD1 on 5 matching bases. Germline-derived CDR1 and CDR2 are DFQATT and SNEGSKA (reference sequence). Between the trimmed V and J ends, which lost 3 bases and 1 base, there was a span of 16 bases. The CDR3 extends over 16 amino acids. The DNA of the CDR3 is TGCAGTGCTAGGGATACCCTCGGGGCTTCTGGAAACACCATATATTTT. Translating gives CSARDTLGASGNTIYF.

This chain uses TRBV28 with TRBJ1-5; D gene uncertain. Deletions cut 1 base from V and 6 bases from J, with 13 bases between. Germline V gene lookup returns CDR1 MDHEN and CDR2 SYDVKM. The CDR3 totals 15 residues. Written as DNA, the CDR3 is TGTGCCAGCAGTTTATCCCTCAGACTATCTCAGCCCCAGCATTTT. It encodes CASSLSLRLSQPQHF.

This clone was found many times. This chain connects TRBV7-9 to TRBJ1-1; the D is unclear. The germline V gene has CDR1 SEHNR and CDR2 FQNEAQ (reference sequence). The CDR3 is made up of 13 amino acids. V shed 3 bases and J shed 5 bases, with 10 bases lying between them. DNA for the CDR3: TGTGCCAGCAGCTTGGCGGCAGAAACTGAAGCTTTCTTT. It yields the protein CASSLAAETEAFF. Together with reference TRBV7-9 and TRBJ1-1, the CDR3 gives the full variable domain: DTGVSQNPRHKITKRGQNVTFRCDPISEHNRLYWYRQTLGQGPEFLTYFQNEAQLEKSRLLSDRFSAERPKGSFSTLEIQRTEQGDSAMYLCASSLAAETEAFFGQGTRLTVV.

Comments on this clone: The CDR3 does not end in the conserved phenylalanine or tryptophan, so this is likely a read error. The limits of the CDR3 on the DNA are not certain, so only TCRdb's listed CDR3 is given. This sample includes further DNA sequences coding for the same CDR3. The chain combines TRBV18 with TRBJ2-3; the table's TRBD2 call for D was not verified on the DNA. The CDR3 is 15 amino acids long, termini counted. Germline V gives CDR1 KGHSH, CDR2 LQKENI. This CDR3 is CASSPSWSGADTQYL.

This clone was observed at least ten times. The V call is TRBV6-1, the J call TRBJ2-5; the D gene is possibly TRBD2 (6 bases). The V gene's germline CDR1 is MNHNS and CDR2 SASEGT. The CDR3 loop spans 13 amino acids. V gave up 5 bases and J gave up 5 bases, with 12 bases separating them. The DNA of the CDR3 is TGTGCCAGCAGTCCGACTAGAAGTGAGACCCAGTACTTC. Translation: CASSPTRSETQYF.

V and J are TRBV7-3 and TRBJ1-3; D gene uncertain. CDR3 length equals 17 residues. In germline, CDR1 is SGHTA, CDR2 FQGTGA. V was pared by 5 bases and J by 2 bases, with 19 bases between. CDR3: CASSPRTHRVAGNTIYF. As DNA, the CDR3 is TGTGCCAGCAGCCCAAGGACTCACCGGGTAGCTGGAAACACCATATATTTT.

This clone was detected a few times. The chain combines TRBV6-1 with TRBJ2-7; D not resolved. CDR3 length: 11 amino acids. CDR1 and CDR2 from the germline V gene are MNHNS and SASEGT. The V end lost 6 bases, the J end lost 4 bases, and 7 bases lay between the germline ends. CDR3 nucleotides: TGTGCCAGCAGCCGGATTTACGAGCAGTACTTC. This translates into CASSRIYEQYF.

This clone was seen many times. The gene calls are TRBV7-8 and TRBJ2-1; 12 nucleotides agree with TRBD2. This CDR3 has 16 residues. Looked up from germline, CDR1 is SGHVS and CDR2 is FQNEAQ. V lost 5 bases to trimming and J lost 4 bases; unmatched junction nucleotides: 6. The CDR3 coding sequence is TGTGCCAGCAGCATCAGGACTAGCGGGGCTTACAATGAGCAGTTCTTC. This sequence encodes CASSIRTSGAYNEQFF.

This chain uses TRBV20-1 with TRBJ1-4; TRBD1 matches 9 bases. V shed 6 bases and J 1 base; nucleotides not matched to a gene: 12. Germline lookup yields CDR1 DFQATT and CDR2 SNEGSKA (reference sequence). The CDR3 consists of 17 residues. The CDR3 spells CSARRPTGGGTNEKLFF. The CDR3 bases are TGCAGTGCCCGGCGCCCGACAGGGGGAGGAACTAATGAAAAACTGTTTTTT.

In its sample, this clone was seen many times. V is TRBV2 and J is TRBJ2-1; D not certain. V was trimmed by 3 bases and J by 8 bases, leaving 8 bases between them. The germline gives CDR1 SNHLY, CDR2 FYNNEI. CDR3 length: 12 residues. Here the CDR3 DNA reads TGTGCCAGCAGTGAGAGAGGTGATGAGCAGTTCTTC. Its protein product is CASSERGDEQFF.

This clone was seen many times. This chain connects TRBV19 to TRBJ2-7; 7 bases match TRBD2. Germline-derived CDR1 and CDR2 are LNHDA and SQIVND (reference sequence). V trimming: 5 bases; J trimming: 0 bases; junction bases outside the gene matches: 7. CDR3 size: 15 residues. CDR3 protein: CASSVYSGPSYEQYF. The CDR3, as DNA: TGTGCCAGTAGTGTTTATAGCGGGCCCTCCTACGAGCAGTACTTC. Full variable domain (rest looked up from reference TRBV19 and TRBJ2-7): DGGITQSPKYLFRKEGQNVTLSCEQNLNHDAMYWYRQDPGQGLRLIYYSQIVNDFQKGDIAEGYSVSREKKESFPLTVTSAQKNPTAFYLCASSVYSGPSYEQYFGPGTRLTVT.

This clone was seen a few times. This chain connects TRBV5-5 to TRBJ2-3; D unresolved. CDR1 and CDR2 from the germline V gene are SGHKS and YYEKEE (reference sequence). The ends were cut back, 5 bases at V and 3 bases at J, with 7 bases in the middle. The CDR3 runs to 12 residues. CDR3: CASREATDTQYF. In DNA, the CDR3 is TGTGCCAGCAGGGAAGCGACAGATACGCAGTATTTT.

There are many counts of this clone. The gene calls are TRBV19 and TRBJ2-7; D call uncertain. The CDR3 sequence is 15 residues long. The V gene lost 5 bases and the J gene lost 3 bases, with 17 bases spanning the gap. In germline, CDR1 is LNHDA, CDR2 SQIVND (reference sequence). CDR3 sequence: CASSVPRQGVYEQYF. CDR3 DNA: TGTGCCAGTAGTGTGCCCAGGCAAGGAGTCTACGAGCAGTACTTC.

This clone came up many times. This chain connects TRBV6-1 to TRBJ1-2; the match to TRBD1 covers 8 bases. Germline loops: CDR1 MNHNS, CDR2 SASEGT. The CDR3 sequence is 13 residues long. V gave up 6 bases and J gave up 3 bases; unmatched junction bases: 3. CDR3 residues: CASRTQGDYGYTF. The CDR3 DNA reads as TGTGCCAGCAGGACACAGGGGGACTATGGCTACACCTTC.

This clone was seen at least ten times. The CDR3 DNA reads TGTGCCAGCACTATAGCGGGGGGAGAAGAGACCCAGTACTTC. Encoded protein: CASTIAGGEETQYF. The rearrangement uses TRBV2 and TRBJ2-5; 10 nucleotides agree with TRBD2. The J segment lost 3 bases and the V segment lost 7 bases, leaving 5 bases of the junction unmatched. The CDR3 is 14 residues long. Per the germline V gene, CDR1 is SNHLY and CDR2 is FYNNEI. Supplemented by reference TRBV2 and TRBJ2-5, the full variable domain reads EPEVTQTPSHQVTQMGQEVILRCVPISNHLYFYWYRQILGQKVEFLVSFYNNEISEKSEIFDDQFSVERPDGSNFTLKIRSTKLEDSAMYFCASTIAGGEETQYFGPGTRLLVL.

The table lists this clone with many counts. The genes are TRBV5-1 and TRBJ2-1; D remains unclear. The CDR3 has 16 residues. V was clipped by 4 bases and J by 4 bases, with 18 bases between them. Germline lookup yields CDR1 SGHRS and CDR2 YFSETQ. The CDR3 spells CASSPKRLSTYNEQFF. The CDR3 coding sequence is TGCGCCAGCAGCCCGAAGAGGTTGTCCACATACAATGAGCAGTTCTTC. Supplemented by reference TRBV5-1 and TRBJ2-1, the full variable domain reads KAGVTQTPRYLIKTRGQQVTLSCSPISGHRSVSWYQQTPGQGLQFLFEYFSETQRNKGNFPGRFSGRQFSNSRSEMNVSTLELGDSALYLCASSPKRLSTYNEQFFGPGTRLTVL.

This sequence joins TRBV5-1 and TRBJ1-1; D is undetermined. Germline V CDR1 and CDR2: SGHRS, YFSETQ. V was trimmed by 2 bases and J by 1 base, leaving 12 bases between them. CDR3 size: 15 residues. The CDR3 region is CASSFFDPTNTEAFF. In DNA form, the CDR3 reads TGCGCCAGCAGCTTTTTTGACCCCACGAACACTGAAGCTTTCTTT.